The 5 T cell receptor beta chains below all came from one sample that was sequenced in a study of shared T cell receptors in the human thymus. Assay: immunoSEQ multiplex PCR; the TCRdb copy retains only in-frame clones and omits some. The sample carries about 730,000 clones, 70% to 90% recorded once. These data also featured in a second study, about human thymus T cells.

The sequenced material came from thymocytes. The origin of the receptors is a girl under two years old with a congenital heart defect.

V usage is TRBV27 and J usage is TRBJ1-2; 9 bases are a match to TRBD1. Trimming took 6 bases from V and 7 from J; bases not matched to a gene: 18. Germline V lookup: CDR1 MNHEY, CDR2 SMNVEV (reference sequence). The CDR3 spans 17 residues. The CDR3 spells CASRKTGGRVGIFGYTF. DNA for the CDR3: TGTGCCAGCAGGAAAACAGGGGGCAGAGTGGGTATTTTTGGCTACACCTTC.

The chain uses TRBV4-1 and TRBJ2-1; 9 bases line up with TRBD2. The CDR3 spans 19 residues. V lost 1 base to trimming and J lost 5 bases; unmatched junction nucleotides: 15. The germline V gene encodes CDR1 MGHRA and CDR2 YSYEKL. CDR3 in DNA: TGCGCCAGCAGCCAAGCGTCCGAAGTCGGACTAGCGTTGGACAATGAGCAGTTCTTC. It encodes CASSQASEVGLALDNEQFF.

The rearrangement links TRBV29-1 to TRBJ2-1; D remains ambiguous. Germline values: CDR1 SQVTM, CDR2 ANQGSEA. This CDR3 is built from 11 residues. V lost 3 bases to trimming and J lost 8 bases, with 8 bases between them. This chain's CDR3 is CSVDGLDEQFF. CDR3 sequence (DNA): TGCAGCGTTGATGGCCTAGATGAGCAGTTCTTC.

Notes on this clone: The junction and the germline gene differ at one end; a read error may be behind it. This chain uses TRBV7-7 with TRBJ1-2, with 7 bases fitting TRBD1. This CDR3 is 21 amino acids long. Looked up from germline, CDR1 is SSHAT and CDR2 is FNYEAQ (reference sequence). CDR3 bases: TGTGCTAGCAGCCCCCGGCTTTATCTCCCGGGACAGACTGAGGAGGAGGATGGCTACACCTTC. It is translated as CASSPRLYLPGQTEEEDGYTF.

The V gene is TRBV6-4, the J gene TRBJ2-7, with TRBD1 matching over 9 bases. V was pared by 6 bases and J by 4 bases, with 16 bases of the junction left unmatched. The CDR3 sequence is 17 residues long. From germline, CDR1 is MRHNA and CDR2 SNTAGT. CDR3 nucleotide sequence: TGTGCCAGCAGGGCCAACTTAAACGGGACAGGGTCTTACGAGCAGTACTTC. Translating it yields CASRANLNGTGSYEQYF.